The 20 T cell receptor beta chains below all came from one sample that was sequenced in a study. Amplification of TRBV12-4/TRBJ1-2 clonotypes used adaptor-ligated barcode primers. From the multiplex PCR reads, TCRdb called clonotypes with MiXCR, one entry per CDR3 protein. The sample consists of roughly 1,500 distinct CDR3 sequences, approximately 4.1% of them appearing once. The sequenced sample was naive CD4+ T cells sorted from blood. The subset: naive CD4+ T cells, CD4+CD45RA+CD25-. All receptors derive from a female donor with breast cancer.

The sample holds many counts of this clonotype. This CDR3 reads CASNLRGETHLNSYGYTF. CDR3 DNA sequence: TGTGCCAGCAACCTCCGGGGAGAAACCCACTTGAACTCCTATGGCTACACCTTC. The chain employs TRBV12-3 or TRBV12-4 and TRBJ1-2; no clear D. This CDR3 comprises 18 residues. The V end was cut by 7 bases, the J end by 4 bases, with 28 bases between.

The genes are TRBV12-3 or TRBV12-4 and TRBJ1-2; D is perhaps TRBD1 (6 bases). V was trimmed by 8 bases and J by 5 bases, leaving 18 bases between them. The CDR3 extends over 14 amino acids. CDR3 residues: CASGSGTGQYGYTF. The CDR3 DNA follows: TGTGCCAGCGGCTCTGGGACCGGACAGTATGGCTACACCTTC.

The J gene is TRBJ1-2, the V gene TRBV12-3 or TRBV12-4; a weak D match, TRBD1 (5 bases). Trimming removed 5 bases from V and 3 bases from J, with 22 bases in between. The CDR3 has 17 amino acids. In DNA, the CDR3 is TGTGCCAGCAGTATGGGGCGCGGGGCTGTCCCGGACTATGGCTACACCTTC. Translation: CASSMGRGAVPDYGYTF.

This clonotype turned up a few times. The V call is TRBV12-3 or TRBV12-4, the J call TRBJ1-2; D is ambiguous. Trimming cost V 9 bases and J 5 bases, with 16 bases left between them. The CDR3 is 13 residues long. CDR3 nucleotide sequence: TGTGCCAGTGCCCGACAAGTTCTTTATGGCTACACCTTC. It codes for CASARQVLYGYTF.

At least ten counts were recorded for this clonotype. The chain has TRBV12-3 or TRBV12-4 and TRBJ1-2; tentative D call: TRBD1 (5 bases). The V end lost 6 bases, the J end lost 3 bases, and 11 bases lay between the germline ends. The CDR3 loop spans 13 amino acids. CDR3 sequence (DNA): TGTGCCAGCAGGGTCAGGGATGACTATGGCTACACCTTC. Amino acids: CASRVRDDYGYTF.

The chain is built from TRBV12-3 or TRBV12-4 and TRBJ1-2; D is ambiguous. Trimming took off 2 bases at V and 1 base at J, with 17 bases between the two ends. There are 17 residues in the CDR3. The CDR3 DNA follows: TGTGCCAGCAGTTTATTTGGGCAGGTTGAACGTAACTATGGCTACACCTTC. Translation gives CASSLFGQVERNYGYTF.

By share of the sample, this clonotype is medium-sized (0.01 to 0.1%). The J gene is TRBJ1-2, the V gene TRBV12-3 or TRBV12-4; D ambiguous. The length of the CDR3 is 12 residues. V gave up 5 bases and J gave up 5 bases, with 9 bases separating them. The CDR3 DNA is TGTGCCAGCAGTCCAGCCTCGTATGGCTACACCTTC. Amino acid sequence: CASSPASYGYTF.

By sample share, this clonotype is medium-sized. The CDR3 reads CATTPLSVGHGYTF. For the CDR3, the DNA is TGTGCCACCACACCCTTATCGGTCGGGCATGGCTACACCTTC. The chain uses TRBV12-3 or TRBV12-4 and TRBJ1-2; D call uncertain. CDR3 length: 14 amino acids. V lost 10 bases and J 6 bases, leaving 21 bases between the germline ends.

This clonotype is medium-sized within its sample. The chain employs TRBV12-3 or TRBV12-4 and TRBJ1-2; TRBD1 aligns across 7 bases. Unmatched junction bases numbered 6, after V lost 6 bases and J lost 2 bases. The CDR3 is 14 residues long. The CDR3 sequence: CASRRQGSNYGYTF. In nucleotides, the CDR3 is TGTGCCAGCAGACGACAGGGCTCGAACTATGGCTACACCTTC.

By its share, this clonotype is medium-sized. The chain recombines TRBV12-3 or TRBV12-4 with TRBJ1-2; no reliable D call. V shed 5 bases and J shed 4 bases, with 14 bases lying between them. CDR3 length: 14 residues. CDR3 region: CASSPGGSIYGYTF. CDR3 in DNA: TGTGCCAGCAGTCCTGGTGGGTCGATCTATGGCTACACCTTC.

In this sample, this clonotype is medium-sized. The chain combines TRBV12-3 or TRBV12-4 with TRBJ1-2, with D perhaps TRBD1 (6 bases). Trimming stripped 6 bases from V and 0 bases from J, with 8 bases between. This CDR3 is 13 amino acids long. The CDR3 bases are TGTGCCAGCAGAAGGACAGCTAACTATGGCTACACCTTC. Translation: CASRRTANYGYTF.

In this sample, this clonotype turned up many times. V usage is TRBV12-3 or TRBV12-4 and J usage is TRBJ1-2; D gene ambiguous. V lost 4 bases to trimming and J lost 4 bases, with 16 bases between them. The CDR3 spans 15 residues. CDR3 protein: CASSSSTVKIYGYTF. As DNA, the CDR3 is TGTGCCAGCAGTTCAAGCACGGTCAAAATCTATGGCTACACCTTC.

This clonotype is deemed medium-sized. The chain recombines TRBV12-3 or TRBV12-4 with TRBJ1-2; TRBD1 is a possible D gene (5 bases). This CDR3 has 15 amino acids. Trimming removed 2 bases at V and 2 bases at J, with 12 bases between. The CDR3 reads CASSLSAGKNYGYTF. CDR3 DNA: TGTGCCAGCAGTTTATCGGCAGGGAAGAACTATGGCTACACCTTC.

Judged by abundance, this clonotype is medium-sized. V gene TRBV12-3 or TRBV12-4 combines with J gene TRBJ1-2; D is possibly TRBD1 (5 bases). This CDR3 has 14 amino acids. Deletions cut 5 bases from V and 0 bases from J, with 10 bases between. DNA of the CDR3: TGTGCCAGCAGTACGGACACCCCTAACTATGGCTACACCTTC. Protein sequence: CASSTDTPNYGYTF.

This clonotype ranks as medium-sized. The chain combines TRBV12-3 or TRBV12-4 with TRBJ1-2; no firm D call. Trimming removed 5 bases from V and 7 bases from J, with 20 bases in between. CDR3 length: 15 amino acids. CDR3 in amino acids: CASSAPGGPSGGYTF. The CDR3 region has the DNA TGTGCCAGCAGTGCTCCTGGAGGGCCCAGTGGTGGCTACACCTTC.

This clonotype is judged large. V gene TRBV12-3 or TRBV12-4 combines with J gene TRBJ1-2; D remains unclear. The CDR3 consists of 12 residues. Trimming cost V 4 bases and J 6 bases, with 9 bases left between them. The CDR3 here is CASSSDSHGYTF. CDR3 nucleotide sequence: TGTGCCAGCAGTTCGGACTCACATGGCTACACCTTC.

By share of the sample, this clonotype is medium-sized. The V gene is TRBV12-3 or TRBV12-4, the J gene TRBJ1-2; D not certain. V was clipped by 5 bases and J by 1 base, with 8 bases between them. The CDR3 sequence is 13 residues long. As DNA, the CDR3 is TGTGCCAGCAGTCTTGGGGTTAACTATGGCTACACCTTC. Translation gives CASSLGVNYGYTF.

This clonotype is deemed large. This rearrangement joins TRBV12-3 or TRBV12-4 to TRBJ1-2; D gene uncertain. V dropped 6 bases and J dropped 1 base, with 12 bases sitting between them. This CDR3 comprises 14 residues. CDR3 DNA: TGTGCCAGCAGCCCTGGAGACCTTAACTATGGCTACACCTTC. This translates into CASSPGDLNYGYTF.

By share, this clonotype counts as medium-sized. This chain links TRBV12-3 or TRBV12-4 with TRBJ1-2, with 7 bases aligning to TRBD1. The CDR3 spans 14 residues. The V and J ends lost 1 base and 8 bases, in that order; junction bases with no gene match: 7. The CDR3 bases are TGTGCCAGCAGTTTAGTTTGGGACAGCCACGGCTACACCTTC. Translated: CASSLVWDSHGYTF.

This clonotype is labeled as medium-sized. The gene calls are TRBV12-3 or TRBV12-4 and TRBJ1-2, with 7 positions matching TRBD1. The junction had 4 bases not matched to a gene; V was cut back by 5 bases and J by 4 bases. The CDR3 has 13 amino acids. The CDR3, as DNA: TGTGCCAGCAGTCCTACAGGGGCCTATGGCTACACCTTC. It yields the protein CASSPTGAYGYTF.